Described below is a single T cell receptor beta chain sequence and its context. Antigen unknown. TCRdb reprocessed the 5' RACE reads and reports one entry per CDR3 protein, with no DNA. Its clone listing holds 350,000 to 550,000 distinct CDR3 sequences. The sample comes from a study of monozygotic twins with inflammatory bowel disease. Findings and limits, study-wide: IBD patients, compared with healthy twins, shared fewer clonotypes with others (especially with disease activity).

Donors each gave approximately 2.6 ml of blood. Unfractionated whole blood yielded total RNA, and T cells were not sorted. The CDR3 runs 14 residues. In germline, CDR1 is LNHNV, CDR2 YYDKDF (reference sequence). Sequencing was done on a sample of blood. This chain uses TRBV15 with TRBJ1-6; TCRdb selects TRBD1, and the lack of DNA leaves this call unchecked. This TCR was recovered from a human donor with ulcerative colitis or Crohn's disease, or a healthy co-twin of an affected twin (not recorded which). The CDR3 sequence: CATSDRELNSPLHF.